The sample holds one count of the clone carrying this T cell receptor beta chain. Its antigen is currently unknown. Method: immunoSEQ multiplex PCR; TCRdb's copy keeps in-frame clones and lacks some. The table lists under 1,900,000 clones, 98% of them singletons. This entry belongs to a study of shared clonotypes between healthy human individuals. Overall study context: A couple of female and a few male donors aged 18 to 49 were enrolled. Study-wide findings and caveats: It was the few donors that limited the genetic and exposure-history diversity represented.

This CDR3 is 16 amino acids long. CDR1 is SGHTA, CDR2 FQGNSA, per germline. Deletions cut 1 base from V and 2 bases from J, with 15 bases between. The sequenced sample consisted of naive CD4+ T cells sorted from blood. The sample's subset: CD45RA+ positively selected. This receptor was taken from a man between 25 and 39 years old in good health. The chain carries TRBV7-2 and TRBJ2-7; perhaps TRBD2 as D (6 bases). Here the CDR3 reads CASSLVIAEPPYEQYF. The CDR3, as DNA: TGTGCCAGCAGCTTAGTGATAGCGGAGCCTCCCTACGAGCAGTACTTC.